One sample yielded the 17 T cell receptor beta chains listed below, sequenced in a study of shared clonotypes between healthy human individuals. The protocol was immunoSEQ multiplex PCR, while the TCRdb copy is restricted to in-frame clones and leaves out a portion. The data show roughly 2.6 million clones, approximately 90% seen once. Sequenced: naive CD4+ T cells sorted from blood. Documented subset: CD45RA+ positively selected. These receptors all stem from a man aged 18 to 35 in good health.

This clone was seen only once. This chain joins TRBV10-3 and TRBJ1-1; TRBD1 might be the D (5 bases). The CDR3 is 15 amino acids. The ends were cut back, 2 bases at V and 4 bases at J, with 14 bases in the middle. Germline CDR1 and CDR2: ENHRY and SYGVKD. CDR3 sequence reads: CAISEIAGSGTEAFF. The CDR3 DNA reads TGTGCCATCAGTGAGATAGCAGGGTCCGGCACTGAAGCTTTCTTT.

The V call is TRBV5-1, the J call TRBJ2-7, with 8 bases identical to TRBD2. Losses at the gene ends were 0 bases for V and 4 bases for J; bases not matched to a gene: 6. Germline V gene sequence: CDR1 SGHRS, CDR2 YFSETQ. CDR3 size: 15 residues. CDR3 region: CASSLGRTSLYEQYF. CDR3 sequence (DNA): TGCGCCAGCAGCTTGGGCCGGACTAGCTTATACGAGCAGTACTTC.

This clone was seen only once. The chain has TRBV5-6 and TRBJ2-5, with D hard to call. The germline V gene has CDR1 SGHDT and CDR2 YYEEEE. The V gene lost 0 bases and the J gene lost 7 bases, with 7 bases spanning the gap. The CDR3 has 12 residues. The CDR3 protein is CASSLGGGTQYF. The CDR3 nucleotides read TGTGCCAGCAGCTTGGGTGGTGGGACCCAGTACTTC.

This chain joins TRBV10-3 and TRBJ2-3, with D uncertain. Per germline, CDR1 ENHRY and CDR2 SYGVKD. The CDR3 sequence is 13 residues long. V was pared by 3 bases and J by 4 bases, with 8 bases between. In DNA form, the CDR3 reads TGTGCCATCAGTGACGGCCCCCCAGATACGCAGTATTTT. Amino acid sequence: CAISDGPPDTQYF.

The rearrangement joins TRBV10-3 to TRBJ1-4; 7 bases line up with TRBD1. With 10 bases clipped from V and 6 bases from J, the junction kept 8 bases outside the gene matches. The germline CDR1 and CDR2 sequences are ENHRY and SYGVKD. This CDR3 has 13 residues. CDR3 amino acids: CATRQGGDEKLFF. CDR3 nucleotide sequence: TGTGCCACCCGACAGGGCGGAGATGAAAAACTGTTTTTT.

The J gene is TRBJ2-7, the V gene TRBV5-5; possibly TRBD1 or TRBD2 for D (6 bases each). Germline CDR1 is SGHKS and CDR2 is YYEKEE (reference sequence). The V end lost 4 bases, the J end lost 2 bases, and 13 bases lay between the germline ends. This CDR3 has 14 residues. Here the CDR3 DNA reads TGTGCCAGCAGCCGGGGGCAGGCCGCCTACGAGCAGTACTTC. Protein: CASSRGQAAYEQYF.

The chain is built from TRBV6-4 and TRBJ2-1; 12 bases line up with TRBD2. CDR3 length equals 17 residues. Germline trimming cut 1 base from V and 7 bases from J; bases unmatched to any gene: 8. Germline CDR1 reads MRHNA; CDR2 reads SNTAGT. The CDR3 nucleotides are TGTGCCAGCAGTGACTTCCCGACTAGCGGGAGAAGTAATGAGCAGTTCTTC. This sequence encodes CASSDFPTSGRSNEQFF.

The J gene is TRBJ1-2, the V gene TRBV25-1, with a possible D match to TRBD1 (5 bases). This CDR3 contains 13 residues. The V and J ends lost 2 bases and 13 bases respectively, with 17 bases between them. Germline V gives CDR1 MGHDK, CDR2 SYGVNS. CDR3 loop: CASSEGGGRGATF. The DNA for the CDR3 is TGTGCCAGCAGTGAAGGTGGCGGCCGTGGGGCCACCTTC.

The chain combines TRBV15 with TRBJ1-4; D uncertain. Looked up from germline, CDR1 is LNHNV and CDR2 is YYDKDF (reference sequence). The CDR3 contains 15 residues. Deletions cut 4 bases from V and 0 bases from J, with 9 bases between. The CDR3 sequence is CATSKEPATNEKLFF. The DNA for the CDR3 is TGTGCCACCAGCAAGGAGCCCGCAACTAATGAAAAACTGTTTTTT.

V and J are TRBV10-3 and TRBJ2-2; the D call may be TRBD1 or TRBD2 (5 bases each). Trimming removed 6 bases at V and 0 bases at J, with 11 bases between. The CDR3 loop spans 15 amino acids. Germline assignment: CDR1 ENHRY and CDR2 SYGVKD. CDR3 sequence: CAIRTGTANTGELFF. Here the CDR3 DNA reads TGTGCCATCAGAACCGGGACGGCGAACACCGGGGAGCTGTTTTTT.

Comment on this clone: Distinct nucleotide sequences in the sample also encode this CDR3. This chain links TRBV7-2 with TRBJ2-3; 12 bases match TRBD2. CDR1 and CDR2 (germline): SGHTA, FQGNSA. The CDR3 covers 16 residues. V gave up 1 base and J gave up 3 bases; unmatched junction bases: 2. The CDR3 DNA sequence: TGTGCCAGCAGCTTAGAACTAGCGGGAGGAACAGATACGCAGTATTTT. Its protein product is CASSLELAGGTDTQYF.

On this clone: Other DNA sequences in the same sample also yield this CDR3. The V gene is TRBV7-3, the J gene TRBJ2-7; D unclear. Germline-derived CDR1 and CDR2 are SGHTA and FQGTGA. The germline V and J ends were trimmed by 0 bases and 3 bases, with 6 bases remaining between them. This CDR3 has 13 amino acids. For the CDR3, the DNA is TGTGCCAGCAGCTTAACGGGCGGCTACGAGCAGTACTTC. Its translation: CASSLTGGYEQYF. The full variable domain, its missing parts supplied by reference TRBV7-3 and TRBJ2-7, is GAGVSQTPSNKVTEKGKYVELRCDPISGHTALYWYRQSLGQGPEFLIYFQGTGAADDSGLPNDRFFAVRPEGSVSTLKIQRTERGDSAVYLCASSLTGGYEQYFGPGTRLTVT.

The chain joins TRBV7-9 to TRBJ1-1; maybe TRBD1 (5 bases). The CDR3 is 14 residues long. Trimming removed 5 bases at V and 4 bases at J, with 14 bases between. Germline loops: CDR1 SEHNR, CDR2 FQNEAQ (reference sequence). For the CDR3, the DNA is TGTGCCAGCAGCCCCGACGGGGGAGGCACTGAAGCTTTCTTT. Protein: CASSPDGGGTEAFF.

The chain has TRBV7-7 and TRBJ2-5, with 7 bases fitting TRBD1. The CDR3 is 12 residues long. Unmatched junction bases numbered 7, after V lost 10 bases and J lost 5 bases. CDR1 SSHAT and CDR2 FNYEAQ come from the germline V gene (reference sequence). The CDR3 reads CATGTDSETQYF. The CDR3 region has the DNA TGTGCCACCGGGACAGATAGTGAGACCCAGTACTTC.

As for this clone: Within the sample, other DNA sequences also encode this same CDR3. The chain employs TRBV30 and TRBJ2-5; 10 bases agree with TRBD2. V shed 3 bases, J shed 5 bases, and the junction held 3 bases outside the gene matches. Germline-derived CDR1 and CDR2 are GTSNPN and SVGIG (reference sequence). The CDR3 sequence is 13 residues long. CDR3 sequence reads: CAWRLAGGETQYF. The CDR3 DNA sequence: TGTGCCTGGAGATTAGCGGGGGGCGAGACCCAGTACTTC.

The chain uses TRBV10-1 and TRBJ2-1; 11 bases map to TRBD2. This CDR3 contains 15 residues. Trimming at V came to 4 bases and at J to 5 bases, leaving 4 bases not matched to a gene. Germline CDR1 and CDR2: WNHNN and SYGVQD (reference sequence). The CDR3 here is CASSGSGLADNEQFF. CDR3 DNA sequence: TGCGCCAGCAGTGGCTCGGGACTAGCGGACAATGAGCAGTTCTTC.

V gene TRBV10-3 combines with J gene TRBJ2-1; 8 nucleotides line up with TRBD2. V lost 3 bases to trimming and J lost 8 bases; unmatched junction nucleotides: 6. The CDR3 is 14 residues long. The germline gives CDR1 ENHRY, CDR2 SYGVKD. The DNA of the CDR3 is TGTGCCATCAGTGAAACGGGGGGGCCCGATGAGCAGTTCTTC. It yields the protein CAISETGGPDEQFF.